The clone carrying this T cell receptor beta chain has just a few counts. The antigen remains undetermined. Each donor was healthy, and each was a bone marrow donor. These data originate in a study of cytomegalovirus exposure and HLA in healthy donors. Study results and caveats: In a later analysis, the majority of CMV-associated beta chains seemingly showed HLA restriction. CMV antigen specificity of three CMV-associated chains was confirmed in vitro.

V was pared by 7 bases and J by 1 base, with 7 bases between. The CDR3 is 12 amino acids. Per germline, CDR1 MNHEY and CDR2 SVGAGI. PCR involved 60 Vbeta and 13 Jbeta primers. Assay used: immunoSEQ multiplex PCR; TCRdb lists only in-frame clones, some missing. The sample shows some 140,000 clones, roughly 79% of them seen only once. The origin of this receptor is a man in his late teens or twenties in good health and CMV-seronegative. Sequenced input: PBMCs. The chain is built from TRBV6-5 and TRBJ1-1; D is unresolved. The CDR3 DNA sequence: TGTGCCAGCACCGCAGGGAACACTGAAGCTTTCTTT. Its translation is CASTAGNTEAFF.